The next 24 T cell receptor beta chains were all read from a single sample in a study of blood T cell repertoires in COVID-19. TCRdb's copy holds only in-frame clones and misses some; the assay was immunoSEQ multiplex PCR. The data contain 250,000 to 350,000 clones, 85% to 90% of them singletons. Input material: peripheral blood. These receptors all stem from a man aged 25 to 40 with acute or convalescent COVID-19.

This clone was observed a single time. CDR3 in DNA: TGTGCCAGCAGTGAATATGGCGGGAGGCGCCACAATGAGCAGTTCTTC. Its translation: CASSEYGGRRHNEQFF. The V gene is TRBV6-1, the J gene TRBJ2-1; 8 bases align to TRBD2. Germline loops: CDR1 MNHNS, CDR2 SASEGT. V was clipped by 2 bases and J by 5 bases; unmatched bases: 8. The CDR3 length is 16 residues.

The gene calls are TRBV27 and TRBJ2-7; D gene uncertain. From germline, CDR1 is MNHEY and CDR2 SMNVEV (reference sequence). The CDR3 contains 15 residues. Between the trimmed V and J ends, which lost 3 bases and 3 bases, there was a span of 15 bases. The CDR3 protein is CASSFGGRSIYEQYF. CDR3 in DNA: TGTGCCAGCAGTTTTGGTGGCAGGTCCATCTACGAGCAGTACTTC.

The J gene is TRBJ1-1, the V gene TRBV6-2 or TRBV6-3, with D maybe TRBD1 (6 bases). V was cut by 0 bases and J by 3 bases, with 17 bases left in between. Germline-derived CDR1 and CDR2 are MNHEY and SVGEGT. The length of the CDR3 is 17 residues. CDR3 region: CASSYSGRGLQDTEAFF. The DNA for the CDR3 is TGTGCCAGCAGTTACTCGGGCAGGGGTTTACAGGACACTGAAGCTTTCTTT.

The J gene is TRBJ1-3, the V gene TRBV19; D call uncertain. The CDR3 sequence is 16 residues long. CDR1 and CDR2 (germline): LNHDA, SQIVND (reference sequence). Trimming removed 4 bases from V and 0 bases from J, with 13 bases in between. CDR3 loop: CASSTYGRLSGNTIYF. In DNA form, the CDR3 reads TGTGCCAGTAGTACATACGGCAGGCTCTCTGGAAACACCATATATTTT. Using reference TRBV19 and TRBJ1-3 for the parts outside the CDR3, the full variable domain is DGGITQSPKYLFRKEGQNVTLSCEQNLNHDAMYWYRQDPGQGLRLIYYSQIVNDFQKGDIAEGYSVSREKKESFPLTVTSAQKNPTAFYLCASSTYGRLSGNTIYFGEGSWLTVV.

This chain links TRBV5-5 with TRBJ1-4; TRBD1 matches at 9 bases. CDR3 length: 15 residues. The J segment lost 8 bases and the V segment lost 4 bases, leaving 9 bases of the junction unmatched. Germline CDR1 and CDR2: SGHKS and YYEKEE (reference sequence). The CDR3 nucleotides are TGTGCCAGCAGCCCACCGGACAGGGGTAACGAAAAACTGTTTTTT. As protein: CASSPPDRGNEKLFF. Full variable domain (missing parts from reference TRBV5-5 and TRBJ1-4): DAGVTQSPTHLIKTRGQQVTLRCSPISGHKSVSWYQQVLGQGPQFIFQYYEKEERGRGNFPDRFSARQFPNYSSELNVNALLLGDSALYLCASSPPDRGNEKLFFGSGTQLSVL.

The V and J genes are TRBV6-5 and TRBJ2-3; 7 bases match TRBD2. CDR1 and CDR2 (germline): MNHEY, SVGAGI. The CDR3 is 15 residues long. V was pared by 6 bases and J by 0 bases, with 6 bases of the junction left unmatched. Here the CDR3 DNA reads TGTGCCAGCAGCCCGGGAGGAACTAGCACAGATACGCAGTATTTT. Its translation is CASSPGGTSTDTQYF.

The chain has TRBV28 and TRBJ2-1; 7 nucleotides align to TRBD2. After removal of 2 bases from V and 2 bases from J, the junction contained 6 bases not matched to a gene. The germline gives CDR1 MDHEN, CDR2 SYDVKM. The length of the CDR3 is 16 residues. The CDR3 loop is CASSLTIAGAYNEQFF. CDR3 nucleotides: TGTGCCAGCAGTTTAACCATAGCGGGCGCCTACAATGAGCAGTTCTTC.

This clone came up a few times. The rearrangement joins TRBV5-1 to TRBJ2-1, with D possibly matching TRBD2 (5 bases). The CDR3 extends over 13 amino acids. Germline CDR1 reads SGHRS; CDR2 reads YFSETQ. V was cut by 0 bases and J by 7 bases, with 8 bases left in between. The CDR3 here is CASSLARENEQFF. CDR3 coding DNA: TGCGCCAGCAGCTTGGCTAGGGAGAATGAGCAGTTCTTC.

This clone has a single count. The chain is built from TRBV11-3 and TRBJ2-2; 7 bases agree with TRBD1. V shed 5 bases, J shed 0 bases, and the junction held 6 bases outside the gene matches. Germline assignment: CDR1 SGHNT and CDR2 YENEEA. The CDR3 consists of 16 residues. The CDR3 DNA sequence: TGTGCCAGCAGCCGAGGGGGCCTCGCGAACACCGGGGAGCTGTTTTTT. Its protein product is CASSRGGLANTGELFF.

Remarks on this clone: Other DNA sequences from this sample encode an identical CDR3 as well. The chain links TRBV6-5 to TRBJ1-1; no firm D call. In germline, CDR1 is MNHEY, CDR2 SVGAGI. The CDR3 length is 13 residues. V was shortened by 2 bases and J by 1 base, with 5 bases between the two germline ends. CDR3 coding DNA: TGTGCCAGCAGTTACCTCGGGAACACTGAAGCTTTCTTT. Residues: CASSYLGNTEAFF.

The rearrangement joins TRBV10-1 to TRBJ1-2; possible D gene TRBD1, 6 bases. The germline gives CDR1 WNHNN, CDR2 SYGVQD (reference sequence). Between the trimmed V and J ends, which lost 6 bases and 4 bases, there was a span of 21 bases. The CDR3 sequence is 16 residues long. In nucleotides, the CDR3 is TGCGCCAGCAGCGAGGGTAAACTCGGACAGTCCTATGGCTACACCTTC. Protein: CASSEGKLGQSYGYTF.

The chain combines TRBV27 with TRBJ1-5, with 9 bases identical to TRBD1. The CDR3 consists of 21 residues. CDR1 MNHEY and CDR2 SMNVEV come from the germline V gene (reference sequence). V was pared by 1 base and J by 0 bases, with 16 bases of the junction left unmatched. The DNA for the CDR3 is TGTGCCAGCAGTTTATATCCCGGGACAGGGATCGAAGGAAATAGCAATCAGCCCCAGCATTTT. It is translated as CASSLYPGTGIEGNSNQPQHF.

There are a few counts of this clone. This rearrangement joins TRBV7-2 to TRBJ1-1; weak D call: TRBD1 (5 bases). Germline CDR1 reads SGHTA; CDR2 reads FQGNSA. Trimming left V 5 bases short and J 7 bases short, with 20 bases between. There are 15 residues in the CDR3. The CDR3 DNA reads TGTGCCAGCAGCCCCGGGCGTGCGGGGACGATTGAAGCTTTCTTT. Translated: CASSPGRAGTIEAFF.

V is TRBV11-2 and J is TRBJ2-7; D possibly corresponds to TRBD1 (6 bases). V was shortened by 7 bases and J by 6 bases, with 13 bases between the two germline ends. Germline CDR1 SGHAT, CDR2 FQNNGV. The CDR3 is made up of 12 amino acids. The CDR3 DNA reads TGTGCCAGCAACTACAGGGTCGGCGAGCAGTACTTC. Translation gives CASNYRVGEQYF.

The rearrangement uses TRBV28 and TRBJ1-1; 8 nucleotides match TRBD1. The V gene end was trimmed by 1 base and the J gene end by 8 bases; junction bases not matched to a gene: 0. The length of the CDR3 is 12 residues. Germline V gives CDR1 MDHEN, CDR2 SYDVKM. The CDR3 sequence is CASSLYRGEAFF. CDR3 DNA: TGTGCCAGCAGTTTATACAGGGGGGAAGCTTTCTTT.

The CDR3 loop is CASSRDRDQPQHF. The CDR3 nucleotides read TGTGCCAGCAGCAGGGACAGAGATCAGCCCCAGCATTTT. J is TRBJ1-5 and V is TRBV7-6; 7 nucleotides line up with TRBD1. The V gene end was trimmed by 5 bases and the J gene end by 5 bases; junction bases not matched to a gene: 3. This CDR3 is 13 amino acids long. Germline V gives CDR1 SGHVS, CDR2 FNYEAQ.

This clone came up once. J is TRBJ1-4 and V is TRBV11-2; the match to TRBD1 covers 9 bases. The germline gives CDR1 SGHAT, CDR2 FQNNGV. The ends lost 6 bases at V and 1 base at J; junction bases unmatched: 9. CDR3 length: 17 residues. CDR3 DNA sequence: TGTGCCAGCAGGGGCGGGACAGGGACGCGAACTAATGAAAAACTGTTTTTT. Protein: CASRGGTGTRTNEKLFF.

The chain uses TRBV10-3 and TRBJ1-1; the D is unclear. Germline assignment: CDR1 ENHRY and CDR2 SYGVKD. This CDR3 spans 14 amino acids. Trimming pared 7 bases from V and 1 base from J, leaving 13 bases between. As DNA, the CDR3 is TGTGCCATCACCTCCACTGGGAGGAACACTGAAGCTTTCTTT. Encoded protein: CAITSTGRNTEAFF.

This chain links TRBV14 with TRBJ2-7; 8 bases are shared with TRBD1. Germline V gene sequence: CDR1 SGHDN, CDR2 FVKESK. Losses at the gene ends were 6 bases for V and 6 bases for J; bases not matched to a gene: 10. The CDR3 sequence is 14 residues long. CDR3 in DNA: TGTGCCAGCAGACTGGACAGGGTGTCTGGCGAGCAGTACTTC. This gives the protein CASRLDRVSGEQYF.

This clone was found a few times. The chain has TRBV19 and TRBJ1-5; TRBD1 agrees at 9 bases. Losses at the gene ends were 4 bases for V and 11 bases for J; bases not matched to a gene: 15. The CDR3 contains 16 residues. Germline V CDR1 and CDR2: LNHDA, SQIVND (reference sequence). The CDR3 DNA reads TGTGCCAGTAGTACTGCCGGGACAGGGACCGCCTGGACCCAGCATTTT. Its translation: CASSTAGTGTAWTQHF.

The rearrangement links TRBV9 to TRBJ2-2; D not certain. V was pared by 0 bases and J by 6 bases, with 15 bases between. The germline V gene encodes CDR1 SGDLS and CDR2 YYNGEE. This CDR3 spans 16 amino acids. The CDR3 spells CASSVATASFSGELFF. In DNA form, the CDR3 reads TGTGCCAGCAGCGTAGCTACAGCCTCATTTTCCGGGGAGCTGTTTTTT.

This rearrangement joins TRBV4-2 to TRBJ1-4, with 9 bases fitting TRBD1. V lost 4 bases to trimming and J lost 7 bases; unmatched junction nucleotides: 10. Germline V gene data show CDR1 as LGHNA and CDR2 as YNFKEQ. The CDR3 has 16 amino acids. CDR3: CASSPPLGTGTEKLFF. CDR3 nucleotide sequence: TGTGCCAGCAGCCCACCGTTGGGGACAGGGACTGAAAAACTGTTTTTT.

This clone was seen once. This chain connects TRBV27 to TRBJ1-5, with TRBD1 as a possible D gene (5 bases). CDR3 length: 16 amino acids. Germline CDR1 and CDR2: MNHEY and SMNVEV (reference sequence). V gave up 4 bases and J gave up 6 bases, with 19 bases separating them. CDR3 in amino acids: CASSSALREGSQPQHF. The DNA of the CDR3 is TGTGCCAGCAGTTCCGCCTTACGGGAGGGGAGTCAGCCCCAGCATTTT.

The rearrangement joins TRBV4-1 to TRBJ2-1, with 9 bases that match TRBD2. The CDR3 consists of 16 residues. Germline CDR1 and CDR2: MGHRA and YSYEKL. The junction had 8 bases not matched to a gene; V was cut back by 4 bases and J by 4 bases. The CDR3 DNA sequence: TGCGCCAGCAGCCCTATTCGCGGGGGGGATTACAATGAGCAGTTCTTC. It encodes CASSPIRGGDYNEQFF.